This TCR beta chain is from a study of T cells after yellow fever vaccination. Study background: Preparing low-cell-number fractions relied on SMART-Seq v4 Ultra Low Input. Findings of the study overall: Booster sampling recovered most clones from primary vaccination (about 97% CD4, just over 85% CD8). The presence of abundant clonotypes contaminating from the bulk population was possible in FACS-sorted repertoires.

This clonotype was recorded a few times. The antigen remains undetermined. TCR cDNA, made by 5'RACE template switching, carried an added universal primer site and UMIs. MiXCR, applied by TCRdb to the 5' RACE reads, yields one record per CDR3 protein. The top ten clones hold about 18% of a sample with 500,000 to 650,000 distinct CDR3 sequences, around a sixth of them seen once. The CDR3 loop spans 15 amino acids. With V trimmed by 7 bases and J by 0 bases, 6 bases remained unmatched. Germline assignment: CDR1 MNHNS and CDR2 SASEGT. The receptor comes from a man younger than 35 who received the YFV17D yellow fever vaccine. This specimen consisted of PBMCs, obtained about 5 days after the first yellow fever vaccination. The chain couples TRBV6-1 to TRBJ2-3; 8 nucleotides align to TRBD2. In DNA form, the CDR3 reads TGTGCCAGCAACCCCACGGGGGGGAGCACAGATACGCAGTATTTT. Encoded protein: CASNPTGGSTDTQYF.